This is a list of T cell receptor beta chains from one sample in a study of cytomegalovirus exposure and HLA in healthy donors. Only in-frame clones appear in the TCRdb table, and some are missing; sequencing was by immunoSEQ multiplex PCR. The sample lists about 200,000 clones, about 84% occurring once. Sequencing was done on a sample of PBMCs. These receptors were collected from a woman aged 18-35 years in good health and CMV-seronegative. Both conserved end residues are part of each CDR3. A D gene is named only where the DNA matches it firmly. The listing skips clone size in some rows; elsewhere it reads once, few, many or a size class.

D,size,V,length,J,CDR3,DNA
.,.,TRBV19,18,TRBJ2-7,CASSTATPMVLEDIEQYF,TGTGCCAGTAGTACCGCGACCCCCATGGTGCTGGAAGACATTGAGCAGTACTTC
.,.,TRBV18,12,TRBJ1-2,CASSPNRDYNTF,TGTGCCAGCTCACCCAACCGCGACTACAACACCTTC
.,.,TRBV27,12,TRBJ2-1,CASGTYYNEQFF,TGTGCCAGCGGGACATACTACAATGAGCAGTTCTTC
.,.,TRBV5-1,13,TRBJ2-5,CASSTGTQETQYF,TGCGCCAGCAGTACAGGGACACAAGAGACCCAGTACTTC
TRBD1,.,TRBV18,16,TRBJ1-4,CASSEFGQGTGEKLFF,TGTGCCAGCTCAGAATTCGGACAGGGTACGGGTGAAAAACTGTTTTTT
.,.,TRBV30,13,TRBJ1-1,CAWSVLRGTEAFF,TGTGCCTGGAGTGTACTCAGGGGCACTGAAGCTTTCTTT
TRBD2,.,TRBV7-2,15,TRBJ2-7,CASRDPSGGPYEQYF,TGTGCCAGCAGGGACCCTAGCGGGGGACCCTACGAGCAGTACTTC
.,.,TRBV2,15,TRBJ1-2,CASSEAPGAPYGYTF,TGTGCCAGCAGTGAAGCCCCCGGTGCTCCCTATGGCTACACCTTC
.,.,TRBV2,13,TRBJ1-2,CASSFRQPYGYTF,TGTGCCAGCAGTTTTCGACAGCCTTATGGCTACACCTTC
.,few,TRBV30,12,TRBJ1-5,CAWGGGGQPQHF,TGTGCCTGGGGGGGAGGAGGCCAGCCCCAGCATTTT
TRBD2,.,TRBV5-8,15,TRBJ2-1,CASSFDAGGRNEQFF,TGTGCCAGCAGCTTCGATGCGGGAGGGAGGAATGAGCAGTTCTTC
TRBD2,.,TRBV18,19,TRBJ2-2,CASSPLGTSVVASTGELFF,TGTGCCAGCTCACCACTCGGGACTAGCGTTGTTGCCTCCACCGGGGAGCTGTTTTTT
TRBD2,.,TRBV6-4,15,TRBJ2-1,CASRIAGGSGNEQFF,TGTGCCAGCAGGATAGCGGGAGGTTCAGGGAATGAGCAGTTCTTC
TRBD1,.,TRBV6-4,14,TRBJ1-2,CASSDSTGVYGYTF,TGTGCCAGCAGTGACTCCACAGGGGTCTATGGCTACACCTTC
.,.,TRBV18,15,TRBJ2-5,CASSPLVTDQETQYF,TGTGCCAGCTCACCACTAGTAACAGATCAAGAGACCCAGTACTTC
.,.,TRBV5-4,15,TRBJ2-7,CASSPTARGRDEQYF,TGTGCCAGCAGTCCGACGGCCAGGGGTCGCGACGAGCAGTACTTC
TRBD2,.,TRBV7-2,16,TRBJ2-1,CASSQTGTSDINEQFF,TGTGCCAGCAGCCAAACCGGGACTAGTGATATAAATGAGCAGTTCTTC
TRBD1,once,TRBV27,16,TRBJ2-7,CASRSGGQGGSYEQYF,TGTGCCAGCAGATCCGGAGGACAGGGCGGCTCCTACGAGCAGTACTTC
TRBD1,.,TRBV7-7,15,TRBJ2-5,CASSSTGTVGETQYF,TGTGCCAGCAGCTCGACCGGGACAGTGGGAGAGACCCAGTACTTC
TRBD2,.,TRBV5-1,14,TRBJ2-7,CASSLGTSSYEQYF,TGCGCCAGCAGCTTAGGGACTAGCTCCTACGAGCAGTACTTC
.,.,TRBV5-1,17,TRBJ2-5,CASSSASMTGDQETQYF,TGCGCCAGCAGCTCGGCGTCTATGACGGGAGACCAAGAGACCCAGTACTTC
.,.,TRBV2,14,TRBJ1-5,CASNGEYSNQPQHF,TGTGCCAGCAATGGAGAATATAGCAATCAGCCCCAGCATTTT
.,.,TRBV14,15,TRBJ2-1,CASSQEVRPANEQFF,TGTGCCAGCAGCCAAGAAGTCCGACCAGCGAATGAGCAGTTCTTC
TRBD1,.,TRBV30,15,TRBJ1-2,CAWSRIAGGRYGYTF,TGTGCCTGGAGTAGAATAGCAGGGGGCAGGTATGGCTACACCTTC
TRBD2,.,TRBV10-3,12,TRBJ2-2,CAVLAAGGELFF,TGTGCCGTACTAGCGGCAGGCGGGGAGCTGTTTTTT
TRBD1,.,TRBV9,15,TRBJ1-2,CASSDQQGPPPVDTF,TGTGCCAGCAGCGACCAACAGGGGCCACCACCCGTCGACACCTTC
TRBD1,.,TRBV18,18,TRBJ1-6,CASSPTMVGGQDYSLLHF,TGTGCCAGCTCACCCACAATGGTTGGGGGACAGGATTATTCCCTCCTCCACTTT
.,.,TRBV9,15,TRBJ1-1,CASSASGGLSTEAFF,TGTGCCAGCAGCGCGTCGGGGGGTCTTAGCACTGAAGCTTTCTTT
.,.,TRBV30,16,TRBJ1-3,CAWSVPNLSSGNTIYF,TGTGCCTGGAGTGTACCTAATTTAAGCTCTGGAAACACCATATATTTT
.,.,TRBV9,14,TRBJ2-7,CASSVGGLAYEQYF,TGTGCCAGCAGCGTAGGAGGTTTAGCCTACGAGCAGTACTTC
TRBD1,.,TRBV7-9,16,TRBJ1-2,CASSTGGTVPSYGYTF,TGTGCCAGCAGCACCGGAGGGACAGTTCCAAGCTATGGCTACACCTTC
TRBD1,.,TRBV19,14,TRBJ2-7,CASSFRTGPYEQYF,TGTGCCAGTAGTTTCAGGACAGGACCCTACGAGCAGTACTTC
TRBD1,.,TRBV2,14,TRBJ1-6,CASSAQGANSPLHF,TGTGCCAGCAGTGCCCAGGGGGCTAATTCACCCCTCCACTTT
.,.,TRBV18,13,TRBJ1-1,CASSGELNTEAFF,TGTGCCAGCTCAGGGGAGCTGAACACTGAAGCTTTCTTT
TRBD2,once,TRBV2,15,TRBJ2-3,CADLGGGDVTDTQYF,TGTGCCGACCTCGGGGGGGGTGATGTGACAGATACGCAGTATTTT
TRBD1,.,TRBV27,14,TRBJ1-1,CASSSRTGNTEAFF,TGTGCCAGCAGTTCCCGGACAGGCAACACTGAAGCTTTCTTT
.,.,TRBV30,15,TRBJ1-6,CAWSVRQEYNSPLHF,TGTGCCTGGAGTGTACGTCAGGAATATAATTCACCCCTCCACTTT
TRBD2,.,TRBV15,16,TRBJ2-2,CATSRDLAGNTGELFF,TGTGCCACCAGCAGAGATCTAGCGGGGAACACCGGGGAGCTGTTTTTT